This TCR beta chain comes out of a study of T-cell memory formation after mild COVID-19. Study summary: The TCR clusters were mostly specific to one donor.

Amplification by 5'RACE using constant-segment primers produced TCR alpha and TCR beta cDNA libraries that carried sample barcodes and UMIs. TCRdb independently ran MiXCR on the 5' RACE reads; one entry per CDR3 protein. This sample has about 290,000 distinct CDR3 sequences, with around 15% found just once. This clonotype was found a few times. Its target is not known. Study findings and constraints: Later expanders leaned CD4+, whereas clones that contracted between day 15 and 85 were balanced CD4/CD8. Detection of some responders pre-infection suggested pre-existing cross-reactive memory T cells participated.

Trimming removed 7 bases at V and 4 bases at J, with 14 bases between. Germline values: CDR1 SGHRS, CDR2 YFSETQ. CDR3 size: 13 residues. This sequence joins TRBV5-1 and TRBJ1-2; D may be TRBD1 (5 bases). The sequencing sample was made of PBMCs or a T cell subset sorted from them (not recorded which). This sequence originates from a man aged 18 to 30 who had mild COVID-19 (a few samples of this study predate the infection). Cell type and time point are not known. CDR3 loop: CASGYGAFYGYTF. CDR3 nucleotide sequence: TGCGCCAGCGGATATGGGGCTTTCTATGGCTACACCTTC.